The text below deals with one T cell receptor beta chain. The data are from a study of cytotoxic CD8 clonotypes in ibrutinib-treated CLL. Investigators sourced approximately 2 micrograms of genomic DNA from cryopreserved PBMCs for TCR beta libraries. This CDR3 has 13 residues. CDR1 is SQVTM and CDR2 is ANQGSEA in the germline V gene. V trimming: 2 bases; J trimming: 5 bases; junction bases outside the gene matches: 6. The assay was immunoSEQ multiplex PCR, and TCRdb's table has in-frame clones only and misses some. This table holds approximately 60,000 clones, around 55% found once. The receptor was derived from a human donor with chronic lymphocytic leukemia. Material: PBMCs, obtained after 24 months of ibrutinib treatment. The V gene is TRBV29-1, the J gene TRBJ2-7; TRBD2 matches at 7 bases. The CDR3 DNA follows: TGCAGCGTTGAACGGGAGGCGCCTCACGAGCAGTACTTC. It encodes CSVEREAPHEQYF.